The entry that follows covers one T cell receptor (beta chain) sequence. The antigen this receptor binds is unknown. No base quality information exists; no much larger clone differs at one position. Reading from cysteine to phenylalanine, the CDR3 counts 14 amino acids. The CDR3 DNA has 42 bases and is translated from base 1. As encoded in the germline V gene, CDR1 is ENHRY while CDR2 is SYGVKD. V ends up 5 bases short and J 2 bases short, with an unmatched junction base count of 4. This sample is drawn from a study of cytomegalovirus exposure and HLA in healthy donors (TCRdb year 2017). A note on the overall study: In an earlier analysis of 587 of the donors, roughly 300 Gb of sequence data and 117 million unique TCR beta sequences from 180 million or so T cells were reported. Roughly 300 gigabases of sequencing data and 78 million or so unique TCR sequences were included in an early release covering about 600 HLA-typed donors. The genetic ancestry cluster associated with self-reported Caucasian donors included about 84% of the roughly 400 genotyped donors. The study aimed to test whether signatures of past pathogen exposure could be identified by cataloging public T cell receptors. The T cell repertoires of some 670 subjects were profiled by immunosequencing and related to cytomegalovirus serostatus. In addition to the first cohort of about 650 subjects, a separate validation cohort of about 120 different subjects was used. The study combined high-throughput TCR immunosequencing, statistical association of individual TCRs with disease status, and machine learning to predict cytomegalovirus infection status. A later analysis re-examined previously published TCR beta repertoires from hundreds of donors and added high-resolution HLA genotyping to investigate patterns of TCR occurrence. In the later analysis, no new phenotypic data were used to find candidate immune exposures; instead, reliance was placed on TCR beta sequences and their occurrence across donors. An earlier analysis of about 600 of the donors used high-throughput TCR beta sequencing to judge whether each TCR beta V gene segment behaved as functional or pseudogenic. Donor age, sex, ethnicity and CMV serostatus were compiled alongside the repertoire data. A later genetic analysis took genome-wide SNP genotypes for about 65% of the 666 donors and used that subset as a discovery cohort. All discovery cohort repertoires had been generated using a single sequencing platform. HLA typing covered class I and class II loci at four-digit resolution. Typing coverage varied by locus: roughly 629-630 donors for A, B, C, DRB1 and DQB1; approximately 520 for DQA1; 606 for DPA1; some 470 for DPB1. A few DR-DQ haplotypes were treated as single units for association and clustering because of strong linkage in the cohort. Among about 400 genotyped donors of the cohort, an average of approximately 240,000 unique TCR beta nucleotide sequences was sequenced per donor, of which about 19% were non-productive. The full study reports these points: For the cohort, immune exposure information was limited to CMV serostatus. When HLA alleles, especially DR and DQ, strongly co-occurred, TCR associations were difficult to assign to individual alleles. In vitro tests confirmed that three of the cytomegalovirus-associated TCR beta chains recognize cytomegalovirus antigens. A cluster of highly shared sequence variants was judged likely to be a technical artifact of the sequencing pipeline. This cohort had only TCR beta chains sequenced, and the lack of alpha or paired-chain data limited which features could be detected. In both the original and validation cohorts, the classifier was reported to diagnose cytomegalovirus status with high specificity and sensitivity. Most TCR sequences were seen in very few donors, while some public TCRs were found in many individuals. HLA typing was unavailable for some donors at each locus, so association tests used only the typed subset. In a later genetic analysis, fewer N-insertions in productive TCRs were reported among donors in an Asian-associated ancestry cluster than the approximately 670-donor mean. Most CMV-associated TCR beta chains appeared to be HLA-restricted in a later analysis, and the HLA associations seemed to be driven largely by CMV exposure. Broadly in line with IMGT annotations, most TCR beta V segments showed up in productive rearrangements about 90% or about 30% of the time in an earlier analysis of a few hundred of the donors. Correlated functional status among segregating V segments might reflect linkage disequilibrium, but an unknown experimental factor could not be ruled out. In a later analysis, HLA-associated TCR beta chains showed more clonal expansion and lower generation probabilities than non-associated chains that were equally common. In a later analysis, several top co-occurrence clusters were reported to appear linked to parvovirus B19, influenza, CMV and Epstein-Barr virus. The earlier analysis of some 560 of the donors excluded around 17 rarely observed V segments, including chromosome 9 orphons, because counts were too low. Specific HLA alleles were associated with roughly 17,000 TCR beta sequences at a false discovery rate of 0.05 in a later analysis. In the study, some 160 TCR beta chains were listed as associated with cytomegalovirus. It was suggested by the authors that the approach could potentially be generalized to other disease states and immunological phenotypes. The 87-base-pair reads could not distinguish some IMGT-functional V segments, including TRBV6-2 and TRBV6-3, so those segments were excluded. In a later analysis, the rate of TCR association differed among HLA loci, with DRB1 alleles having the most associated TCRs and HLA-C alleles having the fewest. A further reported finding was that TCR beta sequences accurately predicted the HLA-A and HLA-B alleles for most subjects in the first cohort. In a later genetic analysis, a missense DCLRE1C variant was associated with V-gene and J-gene trimming of TCR beta chains, and the association was replicated in an independent cohort. Roughly uniform sequencing depth across donors was assumed in presence/absence analyses, although this assumption may not hold.

The method behind the library was the immunoSEQ multiplex PCR assay. For the multiplex PCR, a mixture combining 60 forward primers for TCR Vbeta segments and 13 reverse primers for TCR Jbeta segments was used. The CDR3 region of rearranged TCR beta genes was amplified from genomic DNA with a multiplex PCR assay. Amplified TCR beta libraries were sequenced as 87-base-pair reads on the Illumina HiSeq System. Under the source paper's analysis protocol: A later analysis counted around 72 million unique TCR beta chains across the 666 repertoires, and around 9.9 million of these chains were shared by at least two donors. A nearest-neighbor algorithm error-corrected the raw reads and collapsed the reads into unique sequences, merging closely related sequences to remove PCR and sequencing errors. V, D and J gene segments were assigned by aligning CDR3 sequences to IMGT reference sequences. For a sequence to be retained, at least a six-nucleotide match to both a V gene segment and a J gene segment was required. Rearrangements were classified as productive when the CDR3 lacked stop codons and remained in frame with V and J, and all other rearrangements were classified as non-productive. Following IMGT convention, CDR3 was defined as the stretch from the second conserved V-encoded cysteine up to the conserved J-encoded phenylalanine. In an earlier analysis of some 550 of the donors, sequences lacking an unambiguous match to a single V gene segment were excluded. An earlier analysis of around 600 of the donors classified V segments as functional when productive rearrangements were above 56.7% and as segregating when the standard deviation between donors was above 5%. To diagnose cytomegalovirus status from the catalog of TCR beta chain sequences, a statistical classification framework was built. V and J gene assignment, in a later analysis, came from comparing TCR nucleotide sequences with IMGT/GENE-DB human TR gene sequences. Using the TCRdist pipeline, a later analysis assigned CDR3 sequences along with most-parsimonious VDJ recombination scenarios. In a later analysis, each TCR beta chain was defined by its CDR3 amino acid sequence together with its V-gene family, and reads lacking a unique V-gene family were excluded. A later analysis removed several hundred highly shared, low-generation-probability nucleotide sequences to deal with suspected cross-contamination and a sequencing artifact. In a later analysis, a clonal expansion index for each public chain was calculated from normalized within-repertoire ranks of inferred template counts. A later analysis computed generation probabilities with a VDJ recombination model fitted to out-of-frame rearrangements, and checked the results against IGoR. In a later analysis, TCR-TCR, TCR-HLA and TCR-CMV co-occurrence was scored with hypergeometric tests, and a repertoire-size bias correction was applied to TCR pairs. A later analysis estimated false discovery rates by permuting HLA or CMV assignments 20 times. In a later analysis, co-occurring TCRs were grouped using DBSCAN, and TCRdist sequence similarity was added for clustering within HLA-allele-positive subsets. Co-occurrence clustering excluded repertoires with fewer than 30,000 or more than 120,000 public chains, plus five with anomalous nucleotide sharing. TCRdb holds this immuneACCESS table with in-frame rearrangements only. Some clones are missing; in checked studies, unresolved V genes explain under half, and the rest has no known cause. That table gives V, J and clone size, and the DNA gave D and trimming. Here the sample has 200,000 or so clones; 70% to 80% occur a single time. Approximately 2.1% of the sample lies in the top ten.

The cohort comprised some 730 healthy bone marrow donors. All cohort members were sampled while nominally healthy, although unrecorded immune exposures were likely present. The donor tested CMV seropositive, placing the donor among the 250 to 300 seropositive members of the cohort. A peripheral blood sample was provided by each donor, and peripheral blood mononuclear cells were used for TCR beta sequencing. The Qiagen DNeasy Blood Extraction Kit was used to extract genomic DNA from the blood cell samples. This chain is built from TRBV10-3 and TRBJ2-7; 9 junctional bases match TRBD2. Input material: PBMCs. This sequence was found in a woman in her 30s in good health and CMV-seropositive. The DNA reads as follows: TGTGCCATCAGTCCTAGCGGGACCGCCTACGAGCAGTACTTC. This translates into CAISPSGTAYEQYF.